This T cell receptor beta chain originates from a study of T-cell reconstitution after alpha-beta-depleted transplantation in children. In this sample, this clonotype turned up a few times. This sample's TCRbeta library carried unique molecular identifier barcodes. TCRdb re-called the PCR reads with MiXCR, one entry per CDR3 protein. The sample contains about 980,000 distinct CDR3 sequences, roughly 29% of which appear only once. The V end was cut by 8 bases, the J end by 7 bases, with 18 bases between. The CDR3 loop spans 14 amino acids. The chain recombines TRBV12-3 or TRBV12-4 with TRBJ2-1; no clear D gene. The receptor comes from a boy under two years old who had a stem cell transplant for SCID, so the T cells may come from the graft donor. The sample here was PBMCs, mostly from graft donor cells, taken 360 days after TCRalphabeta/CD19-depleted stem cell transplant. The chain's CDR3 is CASGKSAVGNEQFF. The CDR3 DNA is TGTGCCAGCGGTAAGAGTGCCGTCGGGAATGAGCAGTTCTTC.